This T cell receptor (beta chain) was captured in a study of T cell responses to AZD1222 COVID-19 vaccine (dated by TCRdb to the early 2020s). A note on the overall study: AZD1222 recipients with second doses at about 4 weeks or about 12 weeks were pooled, because spike-specific TCR depth and breadth did not differ between schedules. Trial participants were enrolled by age into 18-55, 56-69 and 70-plus year subgroups, with 148, 28 and 57 TCR-sequenced participants respectively. TCR sequencing covered roughly 230 trial participants: 207 given two doses of AZD1222 and some 25 given two doses of MenACWY control vaccine.

The CDR3 spans 15 residues, from the cysteine through the phenylalanine. Only the CDR3 portion is preserved as DNA: 45 bases, with reading frame beginning at the first base. Trimming takes 9 bases from V and 1 base from J, and the germline ends sit 15 bases apart. The germline V gene (reference sequence) specifies WNHNN as CDR1 and SYGVQD as CDR2. Overall results and qualifications from the work: In the small 56-69-year group, the increase in depth fell short of significance, most likely because of low power. Participants were mostly white British and included more females than males, and it was suggested by the authors that clonal diversity may have been underestimated. Because no day 14 peak-response samples were available, repertoires were characterized only after the peak T cell response. After two AZD1222 doses, spike-specific TCR breadth and depth were significantly higher than at day 0 and than in MenACWY recipients. The whole spike protein was spanned by vaccine-associated CD4 TCRs, and dominant responses were seen in regions 160-218 and 743-854. Only a handful of AZD1222 recipients were SARS-CoV-2 seropositive at baseline, limiting conclusions about previously exposed vaccinees. Epitopes outside the regions mutated in the B.1.351 and B.1.1.7 variants were reportedly recognized by nearly half of the unique spike-specific TCRs.

What the time point label conveys for this sample: baseline before first vaccination. Samples from vaccinated people were obtained from the UK trials COV001 and COV002, which included a single-blind randomized controlled phase 2/3 trial of AZD1222 (ChAdOx1 nCoV-19) in healthy adults. For TCRbeta chain sequencing, PBMC samples were collected from trial participants at day 0 and at day 28 after the second dose. As concerns this clone: This receptor's antigen is unknown. Within one base of it there is no much larger clone, and no base qualities were kept.

The CDR3 regions of human TCRbeta chains were analyzed by immunosequencing. The published analysis was carried out like this. Repertoire TCRs were matched against a reference library of SARS-CoV-2-specific TCRs generated with the MIRA antigen-specificity platform. Breadth was defined as the fraction of unique TCRs that were SARS-CoV-2-associated, and depth was defined as the fraction of total T cells that were SARS-CoV-2-associated. Using the MIRA data, every spike-specific TCR was mapped to the spike region that the TCR reacted to and assigned to either a CD4 or a CD8 class. Log10-transformed breadth and depth values were compared by one-way ANOVA with Sidak's multiple comparisons tests. The clones in this table, taken by TCRdb from immuneACCESS, are in-frame only. Not every clone is retained; where verified, under half of the shortfall comes from an unresolved V gene, and the cause of the rest is unknown. The DNA gave D and trimming, while V, J and clone size come from that table. A total of roughly 170,000 clones appear in this sample, 90% of them only once. Jointly, the top ten make up less than 3% of the sample.

The sequencing used peripheral blood, collected on day 0 of AZD1222 vaccination. The clonotype comes from an adult in good health. The chain is assembled from TRBV10-1 and TRBJ1-4, with TRBD1 tentatively as D gene (6 bases match). The bases read TGCGCCAGTCCGTCGGTAGGGGGAACTAATGAAAAACTGTTTTTT. The translation is CASPSVGGTNEKLFF.